This entry lists 27 T cell receptor beta chains sequenced from one sample in a study of siplizumab effects on memory and regulatory T cells. TCRdb keeps only in-frame clones here, not all; method: immunoSEQ multiplex PCR. The repertoire holds 100,000 or so clones, with approximately 91% as singletons. The sequenced material came from CD4+ T cells sorted from blood. The receptors shown here come from a human donor in good health. Some clones in this sample may be carry-over from other donors' samples.

This chain links TRBV2 with TRBJ1-5; the D gene is possibly TRBD1 (6 bases). Germline V gene data show CDR1 as SNHLY and CDR2 as FYNNEI. The CDR3 has 14 residues. Trimming removed 2 bases at V and 6 bases at J, with 11 bases between. The CDR3 DNA is TGTGCCAGCAGTGAAATTTCAGGGGTTCAGCCCCAGCATTTT. Translating gives CASSEISGVQPQHF.

This chain connects TRBV5-1 to TRBJ1-1; D perhaps matches TRBD1 (5 bases). CDR1 is SGHRS and CDR2 is YFSETQ in the germline V gene. The CDR3 is 14 residues long. V lost 7 bases, J lost 2 bases, and 15 bases lay in between. In DNA form, the CDR3 reads TGCGCCAGCGGGCGGGGGGAGATAAACACTGAAGCTTTCTTT. Translating gives CASGRGEINTEAFF.

The rearrangement uses TRBV9 and TRBJ2-5; 8 nucleotides match TRBD1. This CDR3 is 15 amino acids long. V shed 3 bases and J 5 bases; nucleotides not matched to a gene: 9. Germline loops: CDR1 SGDLS, CDR2 YYNGEE. CDR3 in DNA: TGTGCCAGCAGCGCCCAGCTCAGGGGGCGGGAGACCCAGTACTTC. Amino acid sequence: CASSAQLRGRETQYF.

The chain has TRBV9 and TRBJ2-7; D gene ambiguous. The germline V gene has CDR1 SGDLS and CDR2 YYNGEE. The CDR3 loop spans 14 amino acids. The ends were cut back, 0 bases at V and 0 bases at J, with 7 bases in the middle. The CDR3 protein is CASSVGSLSYEQYF. In DNA, the CDR3 is TGTGCCAGCAGCGTAGGATCCCTCTCCTACGAGCAGTACTTC.

The chain is built from TRBV28 and TRBJ2-3; D remains ambiguous. Germline lookup yields CDR1 MDHEN and CDR2 SYDVKM. CDR3 length: 14 residues. V lost 6 bases and J lost 0, with 10 bases in between. The CDR3 nucleotides are TGTGCCAGCAGAGGACGGATTAGCACAGATACGCAGTATTTT. It specifies CASRGRISTDTQYF.

CDR3: CASSPLRNEQYF. The CDR3 DNA follows: TGTGCCAGCAGCCCCCTCAGGAACGAGCAGTACTTC. V usage is TRBV6-6 and J usage is TRBJ2-7; D gene ambiguous. The V gene lost 6 bases and the J gene lost 5 bases, with 11 bases spanning the gap. The CDR3 length is 12 residues. From germline, CDR1 is MNHNY and CDR2 SVGAGI (reference sequence).

The J gene is TRBJ1-5, the V gene TRBV2, with a possible D match to TRBD1 (5 bases). The ends were cut back, 4 bases at V and 7 bases at J, with 14 bases in the middle. CDR3 length equals 14 residues. The germline CDR1 and CDR2 sequences are SNHLY and FYNNEI. CDR3 amino acids: CASSVDSAAQPQHF. CDR3 in DNA: TGTGCCAGCAGTGTTGACAGCGCAGCCCAGCCCCAGCATTTT.

V usage is TRBV10-1 and J usage is TRBJ2-5; unclear D gene. CDR1 is WNHNN, CDR2 SYGVQD, per germline (reference sequence). The CDR3 runs to 12 residues. V was cut by 0 bases and J by 4 bases, with 3 bases left in between. CDR3 nucleotides: TGCGCCAGCAGTGAGTCAGGAGAGACCCAGTACTTC. This sequence encodes CASSESGETQYF.

V gene TRBV18 combines with J gene TRBJ2-7, with 7 bases that match TRBD2. The CDR3 is 16 amino acids. J lost 1 base, V lost 4 bases, and 10 bases had no gene match. Germline V gene lookup returns CDR1 KGHSH and CDR2 LQKENI. CDR3 amino acids: CASSRLGTIESYEQYF. CDR3 bases: TGTGCCAGCTCACGACTGGGGACTATAGAATCCTACGAGCAGTACTTC.

The chain uses TRBV7-3 and TRBJ2-1; TRBD2 is a possible D gene (6 bases). The germline V gene has CDR1 SGHTA and CDR2 FQGTGA. Trimming cost V 2 bases and J 5 bases, with 13 bases left between them. The CDR3 extends over 15 amino acids. For the CDR3, the DNA is TGTGCCAGCAGCTTAGAGGGAGCTAGCGACAATGAGCAGTTCTTC. Amino acid sequence: CASSLEGASDNEQFF.

The chain is built from TRBV7-2 and TRBJ1-2, with a tentative D call TRBD1 (5 bases). V dropped 5 bases and J dropped 2 bases, with 18 bases sitting between them. In germline, CDR1 is SGHTA, CDR2 FQGNSA. The CDR3 loop spans 16 amino acids. CDR3 bases: TGTGCCAGCAGCCCGGCCCTTGGGGCACCCAACTATGGCTACACCTTC. It encodes CASSPALGAPNYGYTF. The entire variable domain, with the rest obtained from reference TRBV7-2 and TRBJ1-2, is as follows: GAGVSQSPSNKVTEKGKDVELRCDPISGHTALYWYRQSLGQGLEFLIYFQGNSAPDKSGLPSDRFSAERTGGSVSTLTIQRTQQEDSAVYLCASSPALGAPNYGYTFGSGTRLTVV.

The chain recombines TRBV2 with TRBJ2-5; the match to TRBD1 covers 12 bases. This CDR3 comprises 16 residues. The ends lost 7 bases at V and 4 bases at J; junction bases unmatched: 10. Germline values: CDR1 SNHLY, CDR2 FYNNEI. The CDR3 protein is CASTRDRGRVVETQYF. CDR3 DNA sequence: TGTGCCAGCACCAGGGACAGGGGGCGTGTGGTAGAGACCCAGTACTTC.

CDR3 loop: CASSLADRGNTGELFF. Here the CDR3 DNA reads TGTGCCAGCTCACTCGCCGACAGGGGGAACACCGGGGAGCTGTTTTTT. The rearrangement joins TRBV18 to TRBJ2-2; TRBD1 aligns across 8 bases. This CDR3 spans 16 amino acids. The trim removed 4 bases at V and 1 base at J, leaving 5 bases unmatched. From germline, CDR1 is KGHSH and CDR2 LQKENI.

The chain joins TRBV6-1 to TRBJ2-7, with TRBD1 identical over 8 bases. The CDR3 has 14 amino acids. Losses at the gene ends were 6 bases for V and 3 bases for J; bases not matched to a gene: 7. Germline CDR1 is MNHNS and CDR2 is SASEGT. In nucleotides, the CDR3 is TGTGCCAGCAGCCCACAGGGGGTTGGCTACGAGCAGTACTTC. Its protein product is CASSPQGVGYEQYF.

This chain connects TRBV7-6 to TRBJ2-7; D not resolved. Trimming removed 3 bases from V and 12 bases from J, with 15 bases in between. The V gene's germline CDR1 is SGHVS and CDR2 FNYEAQ. CDR3 length: 12 residues. For the CDR3, the DNA is TGTGCCAGCAGCTTTTCTCGGTCCCCACCGTACTTC. Its protein product is CASSFSRSPPYF.

This rearrangement joins TRBV19 to TRBJ2-5; perhaps D is TRBD1 or TRBD2 (7 bases each). This CDR3 has 14 amino acids. Per germline, CDR1 LNHDA and CDR2 SQIVND (reference sequence). Trimming removed 4 bases from V and 7 bases from J, with 16 bases in between. CDR3 in amino acids: CASSTGGSGGTQYF. The DNA of the CDR3 is TGTGCCAGTAGTACAGGGGGTTCGGGAGGGACCCAGTACTTC. Drawing the rest from reference TRBV19 and TRBJ2-5, the complete variable domain is DGGITQSPKYLFRKEGQNVTLSCEQNLNHDAMYWYRQDPGQGLRLIYYSQIVNDFQKGDIAEGYSVSREKKESFPLTVTSAQKNPTAFYLCASSTGGSGGTQYFGPGTRLLVL.

The gene calls are TRBV28 and TRBJ2-3; a weak D match, TRBD2 (6 bases). Trimming pared 6 bases from V and 2 bases from J, leaving 21 bases between. Per the germline V gene, CDR1 is MDHEN and CDR2 is SYDVKM. This CDR3 region has 17 residues. Here the CDR3 reads CASSPSKGGGDTDTQYF. The CDR3 nucleotides are TGTGCCAGCAGCCCGTCCAAGGGCGGAGGGGACACAGATACGCAGTATTTT.

The chain recombines TRBV30 with TRBJ1-4, with unresolved D. The V gene's germline CDR1 is GTSNPN and CDR2 SVGIG (reference sequence). The CDR3 covers 15 residues. Trimming left V 5 bases short and J 7 bases short, with 20 bases between. Here the CDR3 reads CAWAPVPQLLEKLFF. In nucleotides, the CDR3 is TGTGCCTGGGCCCCTGTCCCGCAACTACTTGAAAAACTGTTTTTT.

The chain couples TRBV7-9 to TRBJ2-3; D may be TRBD1 or TRBD2 (5 bases each). The CDR3 contains 15 residues. Germline V gene data show CDR1 as SEHNR and CDR2 as FQNEAQ (reference sequence). V lost 1 base to trimming and J lost 0 bases, with 8 bases between them. The CDR3 sequence is CASSLGGTSTDTQYF. In DNA form, the CDR3 reads TGTGCCAGCAGCTTAGGTGGGACCAGCACAGATACGCAGTATTTT.

This clone was counted a single time. CDR3 loop: CASSLGTEVQETQYF. In DNA, the CDR3 is TGTGCCAGCAGCTTAGGGACAGAAGTCCAAGAGACCCAGTACTTC. This chain links TRBV11-3 with TRBJ2-5; a weak D match, TRBD1 (6 bases). The CDR3 totals 15 residues. The ends were cut back, 1 base at V and 1 base at J, with 10 bases in the middle. Per germline, CDR1 SGHNT and CDR2 YENEEA.

A single count supports this clone. The chain uses TRBV6-1 and TRBJ2-7, with TRBD1 identical over 7 bases. The CDR3 is made up of 12 amino acids. Germline V gene sequence: CDR1 MNHNS, CDR2 SASEGT. V lost 6 bases to trimming and J lost 6 bases; unmatched junction nucleotides: 5. The CDR3, as DNA: TGTGCCAGCAGAGACAGGGTGGGCGAGCAGTACTTC. This gives the protein CASRDRVGEQYF.

This clone was counted a few times. This rearrangement joins TRBV5-1 to TRBJ1-6, with TRBD1 matching over 9 bases. Germline assignment: CDR1 SGHRS and CDR2 YFSETQ. This CDR3 has 16 amino acids. V lost 4 bases to trimming and J lost 9 bases; unmatched junction nucleotides: 11. The CDR3 region has the DNA TGCGCCAGCAGCCTGGAGGGACAGGGACCGGGTTCACCCCTCCACTTT. This sequence encodes CASSLEGQGPGSPLHF.

The V call is TRBV28, the J call TRBJ2-2, with 14 bases fitting TRBD2. The CDR3 totals 16 residues. With 3 bases clipped from V and 6 bases from J, the junction kept 3 bases outside the gene matches. Per germline, CDR1 MDHEN and CDR2 SYDVKM. DNA of the CDR3: TGTGCCAGCAGTTTCTCGGGACTAGCGGGAGCCGGGGAGCTGTTTTTT. Translated: CASSFSGLAGAGELFF.

This clone was seen a handful of times. This chain uses TRBV5-6 with TRBJ1-2; D is unclear. Germline-derived CDR1 and CDR2 are SGHDT and YYEEEE. Trimming pared 5 bases from V and 4 bases from J, leaving 15 bases between. The CDR3 sequence is 14 residues long. The CDR3 loop reads CASSDRDSIYGYTF. The CDR3 DNA follows: TGTGCCAGCAGTGACCGTGATTCTATCTATGGCTACACCTTC. The full variable domain, its missing parts supplied by reference TRBV5-6 and TRBJ1-2, is DAGVTQSPTHLIKTRGQQVTLRCSPKSGHDTVSWYQQALGQGPQFIFQYYEEEERQRGNFPDRFSGHQFPNYSSELNVNALLLGDSALYLCASSDRDSIYGYTFGSGTRLTVV.

The V and J genes are TRBV4-1 and TRBJ2-2; 11 bases line up with TRBD2. The CDR3 is 16 residues long. Per germline, CDR1 MGHRA and CDR2 YSYEKL. With V trimmed by 1 base and J by 5 bases, 3 bases remained unmatched. In DNA form, the CDR3 reads TGCGCCAGCAGCCAAGTAGCGGGAGGGCCTACCGGGGAGCTGTTTTTT. It yields the protein CASSQVAGGPTGELFF.

The chain recombines TRBV6-1 with TRBJ2-7; perhaps D is TRBD1 or TRBD2 (5 bases each). Trimming pared 6 bases from V and 7 bases from J, leaving 13 bases between. This CDR3 has 12 residues. Germline CDR1 is MNHNS and CDR2 is SASEGT. CDR3 in DNA: TGTGCCAGCAGGGGGCGAGGGGAAGAGCAGTACTTC. Its protein product is CASRGRGEEQYF.

This chain connects TRBV2 to TRBJ2-2; 11 positions match TRBD2. After removal of 8 bases from V and 7 bases from J, the junction contained 9 bases not matched to a gene. This CDR3 has 15 amino acids. Germline V gives CDR1 SNHLY, CDR2 FYNNEI. For the CDR3, the DNA is TGTGCCAGCCGTAGACTAGCGGGATTGATCGGGGAGCTGTTTTTT. The encoded protein is CASRRLAGLIGELFF.